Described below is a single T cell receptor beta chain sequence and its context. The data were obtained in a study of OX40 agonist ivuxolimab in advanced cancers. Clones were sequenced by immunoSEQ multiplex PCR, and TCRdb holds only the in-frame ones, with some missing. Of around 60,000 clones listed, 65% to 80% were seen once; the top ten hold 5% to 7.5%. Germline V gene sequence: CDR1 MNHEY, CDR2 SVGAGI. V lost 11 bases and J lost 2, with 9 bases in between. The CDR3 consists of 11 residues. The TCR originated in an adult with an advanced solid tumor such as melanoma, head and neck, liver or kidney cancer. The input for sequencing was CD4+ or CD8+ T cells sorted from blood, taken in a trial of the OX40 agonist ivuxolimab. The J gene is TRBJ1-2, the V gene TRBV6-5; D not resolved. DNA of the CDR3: TGTGCCGCCAGGCTGAACTATGGCTACACCTTC. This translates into CAARLNYGYTF.